The rows below give T cell receptor beta chains drawn from one sample of a study of regulatory T cells in long-lasting Graves disease. A single record per CDR3 protein comes from TCRdb applying MiXCR to the multiplex PCR reads. The table includes roughly 420,000 distinct CDR3 sequences, about 15% detected once. This sample also appeared in a second study, on T cells in Graves' hyperthyroidism and ophthalmopathy.

The sequences come from peripheral blood mononuclear cells (PBMCs), collected at new diagnosis, from a patient treated with antithyroid drugs. These receptors originate from a woman in her forties or fifties with Graves disease. The CDR3 runs from the conserved cysteine through the conserved F or W. A D gene is named only where the DNA matches it firmly. Clone size appears in some rows only: once, few, many, or a class for an expanded clone.

>TRBV28|NA|many|TRBJ1-1
CASNYNMNTEAFF
TGTGCCAGCAATTACAACATGAACACTGAAGCTTTCTTT
>TRBV6-1|NA|few|TRBJ2-7
CASIKGLGEAYEQYF
TGTGCCAGCATAAAGGGACTCGGAGAAGCCTACGAGCAGTACTTC
>TRBV19|TRBD1|NA|TRBJ2-1
CASSIWDRGGNEQFF
TGTGCCAGTAGTATTTGGGACAGGGGAGGGAATGAGCAGTTCTTC
>TRBV14|NA|many|TRBJ2-1
CASSQGSVNEQFF
TGTGCCAGCAGCCAGGGTAGCGTGAATGAGCAGTTCTTC
>TRBV12-3/TRBV12-4|NA|NA|TRBJ2-3
CASRVRDISTDTQYF
TGTGCCAGCAGGGTCCGGGACATAAGCACAGATACGCAGTATTTT
>TRBV28|TRBD2|many|TRBJ2-1
CASSLAGGPSTKQFF
TGTGCCAGCAGTTTGGCGGGAGGTCCGTCCACAAAGCAGTTCTTC
>TRBV18|NA|few|TRBJ1-4
CASSPWSATGGGNEKLFF
TGTGCCAGCTCACCATGGTCAGCAACGGGTGGCGGGAATGAAAAACTGTTTTTT
>TRBV28|TRBD1|many|TRBJ1-2
CASLRQGLPYTF
TGTGCCAGCCTGAGACAGGGGTTACCCTACACCTTC
>TRBV30|TRBD1|many|TRBJ2-1
CLGRGLSNEQFF
TGTTTGGGCAGGGGGTTGTCTAATGAGCAGTTCTTC
>TRBV24-1|NA|few|TRBJ2-3
CATSDLPGVDTQYF
TGTGCCACCAGTGATTTGCCTGGTGTAGATACGCAGTATTTT
>TRBV12-3/TRBV12-4|TRBD1|NA|TRBJ2-7
CASSLQQGDEQYF
TGTGCCAGCAGTTTACAACAGGGGGACGAGCAGTACTTC
>TRBV12-3/TRBV12-4|NA|many|TRBJ1-6
CASWRNSYNSPLHF
TGTGCCAGCTGGAGAAACTCCTATAATTCACCCCTCCACTTT
>TRBV3-1|TRBD1|many|TRBJ2-1
CASSQQPSGTGGNEQFF
TGTGCCAGCAGCCAGCAGCCATCCGGGACAGGGGGCAATGAGCAGTTCTTC
>TRBV5-1|NA|many|TRBJ1-4
CASSLGGEINEKLFF
TGCGCCAGCAGCTTGGGAGGGGAAATAAATGAAAAACTGTTTTTT
>TRBV6-1|TRBD2|many|TRBJ2-2
CASSDGTSGSPGELFF
TGTGCCAGCAGTGACGGGACTAGCGGGAGTCCCGGGGAGCTGTTTTTT
>TRBV18|TRBD2|many|TRBJ2-3
CASSQTGTSITDTQYF
TGTGCCAGCTCACAGACCGGGACTAGTATCACAGATACGCAGTATTTT
>TRBV7-3|NA|NA|TRBJ2-3
CASSLSRSTDTQYF
TGTGCCAGCAGCTTATCCAGAAGCACAGATACGCAGTATTTT
>TRBV27|TRBD2|many|TRBJ2-1
CASSSPVAGVGLYNEQFF
TGTGCCAGCAGTTCCCCTGTTGCGGGGGTGGGGCTCTACAATGAGCAGTTCTTC
>TRBV28|NA|many|TRBJ2-7
CASSYTLTNYEQYF
TGTGCCAGCAGTTACACCCTAACCAACTACGAGCAGTACTTC
>TRBV6-9|TRBD2|NA|TRBJ2-3
CASSYAGLAGGPRDTQYF
TGTGCCAGCAGTTACGCCGGACTAGCGGGAGGGCCGAGGGATACGCAGTATTTT
>TRBV19|NA|few|TRBJ2-7
CASSWGVASYEQYF
TGTGCCAGTAGTTGGGGAGTAGCGTCCTACGAGCAGTACTTC
>TRBV9|NA|few|TRBJ1-2
CASSVDWTAVGYTF
TGTGCCAGCAGCGTAGATTGGACAGCCGTAGGCTACACCTTC
>TRBV12-3/TRBV12-4|TRBD1|many|TRBJ1-2
CASSSPTGGYGYTF
TGTGCCAGCAGTTCACCGACAGGGGGCTATGGCTACACCTTC
>TRBV2|TRBD1|many|TRBJ1-5
CASSHTGTGNQPQHF
TGTGCCAGCAGTCACACCGGGACAGGTAATCAGCCCCAGCATTTT
>TRBV20-1|TRBD1|many|TRBJ2-5
CSARVWDRQETQYF
TGCAGTGCTAGAGTTTGGGACAGACAAGAGACCCAGTACTTC
>TRBV7-9|NA|few|TRBJ2-2
CASRRSQGNTGELFF
TGTGCCAGCAGACGATCACAGGGGAACACCGGGGAGCTGTTTTTT
>TRBV7-9|NA|many|TRBJ1-1
CASSLGADGYTEAFF
TGTGCCAGCAGCTTAGGAGCCGACGGGTACACTGAAGCTTTCTTT